One T cell receptor beta chain is described in this entry. Antigen unknown. This specimen belongs to a study of identical twins. Study-wide points: Zero-insertion analyses were open to partial confounding by invariant MAIT and iNKT cells.

The germline gives CDR1 SGHNT, CDR2 YYREEE (reference sequence). J was trimmed by 2 bases and V by 2 bases; bases with no gene match: 16. CDR3 length: 19 amino acids. TCRdb redid the calling of the 5' RACE reads with MiXCR, one entry per CDR3 protein. The table records approximately 700,000 distinct CDR3 sequences, around 5.7% of them present only once. The material sequenced was naive T cells sorted from blood. The sequence was collected from a man aged 18 to 35 in good health. The chain has TRBV5-4 and TRBJ2-7, with TRBD1 matching 10 bases. CDR3 sequence reads: CASSFSRDRGLLSAYEQYF. CDR3 bases: TGTGCCAGCAGCTTTAGCCGGGACAGGGGCCTTCTCTCGGCCTACGAGCAGTACTTC. Combining the CDR3 with reference TRBV5-4 and TRBJ2-7 gives the whole variable domain ETGVTQSPTHLIKTRGQQVTLRCSSQSGHNTVSWYQQALGQGPQFIFQYYREEENGRGNFPPRFSGLQFPNYSSELNVNALELDDSALYLCASSFSRDRGLLSAYEQYFGPGTRLTVT.